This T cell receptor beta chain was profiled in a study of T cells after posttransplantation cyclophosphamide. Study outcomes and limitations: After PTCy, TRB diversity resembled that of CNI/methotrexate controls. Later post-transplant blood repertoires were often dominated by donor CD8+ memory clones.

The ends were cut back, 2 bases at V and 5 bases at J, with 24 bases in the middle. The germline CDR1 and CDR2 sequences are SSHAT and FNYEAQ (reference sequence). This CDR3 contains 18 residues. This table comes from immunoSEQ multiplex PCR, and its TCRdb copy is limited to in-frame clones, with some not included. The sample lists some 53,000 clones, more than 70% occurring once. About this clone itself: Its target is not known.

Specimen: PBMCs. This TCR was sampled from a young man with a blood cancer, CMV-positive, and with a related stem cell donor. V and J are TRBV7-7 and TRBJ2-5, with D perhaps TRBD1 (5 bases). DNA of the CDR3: TGTGCCAGCAGCTTATTTCGGCAGGGATTGGTTCCGGAGGAGACCCAGTACTTC. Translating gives CASSLFRQGLVPEETQYF.